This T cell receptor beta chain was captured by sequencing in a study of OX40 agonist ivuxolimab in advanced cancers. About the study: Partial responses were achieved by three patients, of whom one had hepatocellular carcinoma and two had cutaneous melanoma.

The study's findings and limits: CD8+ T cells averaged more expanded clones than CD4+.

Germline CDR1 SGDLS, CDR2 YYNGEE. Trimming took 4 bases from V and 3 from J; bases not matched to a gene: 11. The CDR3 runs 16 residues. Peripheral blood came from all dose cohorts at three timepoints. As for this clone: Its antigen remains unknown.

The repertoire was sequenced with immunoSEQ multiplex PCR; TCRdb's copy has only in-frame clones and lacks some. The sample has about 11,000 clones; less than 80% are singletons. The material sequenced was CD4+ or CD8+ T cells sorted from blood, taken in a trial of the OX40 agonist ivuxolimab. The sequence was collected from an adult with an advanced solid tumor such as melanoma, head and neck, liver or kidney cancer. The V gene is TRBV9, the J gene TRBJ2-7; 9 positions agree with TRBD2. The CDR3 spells CASSQDGLAGRYEQYF. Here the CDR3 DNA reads TGTGCCAGCAGCCAAGATGGGCTAGCGGGACGCTACGAGCAGTACTTC.